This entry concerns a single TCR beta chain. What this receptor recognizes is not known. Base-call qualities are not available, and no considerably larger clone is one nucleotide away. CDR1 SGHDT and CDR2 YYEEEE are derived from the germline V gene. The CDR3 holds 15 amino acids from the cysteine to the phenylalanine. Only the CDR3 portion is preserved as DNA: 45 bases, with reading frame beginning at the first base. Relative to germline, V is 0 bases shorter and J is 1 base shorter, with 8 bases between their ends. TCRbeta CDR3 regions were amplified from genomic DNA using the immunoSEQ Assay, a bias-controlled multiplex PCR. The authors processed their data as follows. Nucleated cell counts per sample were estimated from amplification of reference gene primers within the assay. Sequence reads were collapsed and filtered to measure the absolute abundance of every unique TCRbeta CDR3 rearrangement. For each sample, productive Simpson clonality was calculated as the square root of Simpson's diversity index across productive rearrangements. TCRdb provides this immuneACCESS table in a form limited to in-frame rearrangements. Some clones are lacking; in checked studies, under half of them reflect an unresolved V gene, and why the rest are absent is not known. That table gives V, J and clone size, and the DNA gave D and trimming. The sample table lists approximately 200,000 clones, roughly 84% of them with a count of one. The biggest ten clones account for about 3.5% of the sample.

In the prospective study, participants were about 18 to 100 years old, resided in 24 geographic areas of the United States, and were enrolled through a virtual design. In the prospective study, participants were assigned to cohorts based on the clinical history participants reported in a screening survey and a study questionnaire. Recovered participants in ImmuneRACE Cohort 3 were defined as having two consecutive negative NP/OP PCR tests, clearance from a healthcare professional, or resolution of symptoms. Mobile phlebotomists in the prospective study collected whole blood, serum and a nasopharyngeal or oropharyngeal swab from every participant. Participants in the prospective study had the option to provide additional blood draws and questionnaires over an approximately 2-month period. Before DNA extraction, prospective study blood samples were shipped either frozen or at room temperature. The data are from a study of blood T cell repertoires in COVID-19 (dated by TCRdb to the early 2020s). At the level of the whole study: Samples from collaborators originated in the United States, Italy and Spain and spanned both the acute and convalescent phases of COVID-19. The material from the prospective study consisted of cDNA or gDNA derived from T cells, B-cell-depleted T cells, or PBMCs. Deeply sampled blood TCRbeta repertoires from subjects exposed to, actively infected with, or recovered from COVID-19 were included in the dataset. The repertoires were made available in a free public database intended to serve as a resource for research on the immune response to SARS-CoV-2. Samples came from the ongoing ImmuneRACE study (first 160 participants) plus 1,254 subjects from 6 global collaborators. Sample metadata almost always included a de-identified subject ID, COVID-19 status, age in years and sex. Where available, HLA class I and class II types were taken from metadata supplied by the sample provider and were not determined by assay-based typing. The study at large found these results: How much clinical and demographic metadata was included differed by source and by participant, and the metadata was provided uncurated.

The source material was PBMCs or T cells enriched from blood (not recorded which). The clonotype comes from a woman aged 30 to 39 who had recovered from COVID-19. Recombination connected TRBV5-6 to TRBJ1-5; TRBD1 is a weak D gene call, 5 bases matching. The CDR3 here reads CASSLGGLSNQPQHF. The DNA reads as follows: TGTGCCAGCAGCTTGGGGGGCCTGAGCAATCAGCCCCAGCATTTT.